The clone carrying this T cell receptor beta chain was observed a handful of times. Here immunoSEQ multiplex PCR was the method, and the copy in TCRdb shows in-frame clones only, minus some. The sample includes some 3,900 clones, about 25% of them seen just once. Per germline, CDR1 SGDLS and CDR2 YYNGEE. The V end lost 4 bases, the J end lost 1 base, and 13 bases lay between the germline ends. CDR3 size: 15 residues. This sample stems from a study of sequential checkpoint blockade in melanoma. As for the study in general: Maintenance nivolumab came after either treatment sequence. TCRbeta immunosequencing was performed on DNA from 85 to 100 pretreatment melanoma tumor samples. Under 25 patients had matched tumor biopsies before treatment and at week 13 after nivolumab or ipilimumab alone.

Sample treatment: randomized to nivolumab then ipilimumab (arm A) or the reverse (arm B). The sample in question was tumor tissue (inferred from file names), obtained from a patient given nivolumab and ipilimumab in sequence. This sequence originates from a human donor with melanoma. J is TRBJ2-3 and V is TRBV9, with a possible D match to TRBD1 (6 bases). The CDR3, as DNA: TGTGCCAGCAGCACCCGAGGGGGTGGCACAGATACGCAGTATTTT. Protein sequence: CASSTRGGGTDTQYF.